What follows are 26 T cell receptor beta chains derived from one specimen sequenced in a study of identical twins. TCRdb redid the calling of the 5' RACE reads with MiXCR, one entry per CDR3 protein. Of 1.5 million to 2 million distinct CDR3 sequences in the sample, about 32% are singletons; the top ten hold 0.25% to 0.3%. The source material was cord blood. The origin of the receptors is a newborn girl in good health.

This chain joins TRBV5-1 and TRBJ1-1; tentative D call: TRBD1 (5 bases). Germline CDR1 is SGHRS and CDR2 is YFSETQ. Trimming took 3 bases from V and 8 from J, leaving 14 bases between them. The CDR3 consists of 13 residues. The CDR3 DNA reads TGCGCCAGCAGCTCTTCCGGCAGGGCAGAAGCTTTCTTT. Amino acid sequence: CASSSSGRAEAFF.

The chain uses TRBV5-1 and TRBJ1-2, with D hard to call. The germline V gene encodes CDR1 SGHRS and CDR2 YFSETQ. V gave up 0 bases and J gave up 0 bases, with 12 bases separating them. The CDR3 has 16 amino acids. CDR3 nucleotides: TGCGCCAGCAGCTTGGTTTCCGGGAATTCTAACTATGGCTACACCTTC. Its protein product is CASSLVSGNSNYGYTF.

A remark on this clonotype: A much larger clone differs by one base, so this may be a read error. This chain uses TRBV29-1 with TRBJ1-2; D gene ambiguous. The germline V gene has CDR1 SQVTM and CDR2 ANQGSEA. CDR3 length equals 13 residues. As DNA, the CDR3 is TGCAGCGTCACCTCCGGGTTCTCCTATAGCTACACCTTC. Its translation: CSVTSGFSYSYTF.

This clonotype was seen only a few times. The chain combines TRBV6-5 with TRBJ2-5; a weak D match, TRBD1 (5 bases). V lost 6 bases, J lost 0 bases, and 11 bases lay in between. Germline V CDR1 and CDR2: MNHEY, SVGAGI. CDR3 length: 14 residues. CDR3 sequence reads: CASRGGAYQETQYF. CDR3 coding DNA: TGTGCCAGCAGGGGTGGGGCGTACCAAGAGACCCAGTACTTC.

V usage is TRBV6-2 or TRBV6-3 and J usage is TRBJ2-7; D remains unclear. Germline V CDR1 and CDR2: MNHEY, SVGEGT. The V end was cut by 5 bases, the J end by 1 base, with 12 bases between. The CDR3 spans 14 residues. The CDR3 protein is CASSPPNLSYEQYF. Written as DNA, the CDR3 is TGTGCCAGCAGTCCCCCAAACTTATCCTACGAGCAGTACTTC.

This clonotype has a handful of counts. The chain employs TRBV7-9 and TRBJ2-7; 10 bases line up with TRBD2. The V gene end was trimmed by 1 base and the J gene end by 5 bases; junction bases not matched to a gene: 11. CDR3 length: 17 amino acids. Germline V gene lookup returns CDR1 SEHNR and CDR2 FQNEAQ (reference sequence). Written as DNA, the CDR3 is TGTGCCAGCAGCTTAGATGTGTCTAGCGGGAGCCACCACGAGCAGTACTTC. Encoded protein: CASSLDVSSGSHHEQYF.

This clonotype was seen only a few times. This chain uses TRBV29-1 with TRBJ1-2; 8 bases align to TRBD1. The V gene end was trimmed by 5 bases and the J gene end by 3 bases; junction bases not matched to a gene: 5. There are 13 residues in the CDR3. Germline CDR1 SQVTM, CDR2 ANQGSEA. The CDR3 loop reads CSVTPDRDYGYTF. In nucleotides, the CDR3 is TGCAGCGTTACCCCGGACAGGGACTATGGCTACACCTTC.

Only a few counts were recorded for this clonotype. The chain links TRBV11-2 to TRBJ2-5, with D tentatively TRBD1 (7 bases). There are 14 residues in the CDR3. The V end was cut by 5 bases, the J end by 4 bases, with 14 bases between. Germline CDR1 and CDR2: SGHAT and FQNNGV. The CDR3 coding sequence is TGTGCCAGCAGCGCAGACAGGGAGGTAGAGACCCAGTACTTC. Its translation is CASSADREVETQYF.

Points on this clonotype: One junction end does not reproduce the germline sequence, and a read error may be involved. V gene TRBV7-9 combines with J gene TRBJ1-6; the match to TRBD1 covers 9 bases. The CDR3 is made up of 16 amino acids. Germline CDR1 is SEHNR and CDR2 is FQNEAQ (reference sequence). Here the CDR3 DNA reads TGTGCCAGCAGCCCTAGGACAGGGGTTGATAATTCACCCCCCCACTTT. Its translation is CASSPRTGVDNSPPHF.

This clonotype has just a few counts. V and J are TRBV20-1 and TRBJ1-2, with D unresolved. Germline V gene data show CDR1 as DFQATT and CDR2 as SNEGSKA (reference sequence). V shed 1 base and J shed 4 bases, with 13 bases lying between them. The CDR3 sequence is 14 residues long. This CDR3 is CSARGPGRGYGYTF. Written as DNA, the CDR3 is TGCAGTGCTAGAGGCCCGGGCCGGGGCTATGGCTACACCTTC.

The chain recombines TRBV20-1 with TRBJ2-3; 9 positions agree with TRBD2. The V and J ends lost 7 bases and 0 bases, in that order; junction bases with no gene match: 17. This CDR3 has 18 amino acids. CDR1 and CDR2 (germline): DFQATT, SNEGSKA (reference sequence). CDR3 bases: TGCAGTGTCCGGCGGGGGACTAGCATTGGGACTAGCACAGATACGCAGTATTTT. This sequence encodes CSVRRGTSIGTSTDTQYF.

Details on this clonotype: The junction does not match germline at one end; this may be a read error. The J gene is TRBJ2-3, the V gene TRBV20-1; 11 positions agree with TRBD2. Germline-derived CDR1 and CDR2 are DFQATT and SNEGSKA (reference sequence). This CDR3 spans 15 amino acids. CDR3 nucleotide sequence: TGCGGTGCTACTGGACTAGCGGGCCCCACAGATACGCAGTATTTT. Translating it yields CGATGLAGPTDTQYF.

This clonotype was picked up a small number of times. The gene calls are TRBV3-1 and TRBJ2-7, with D unresolved. The CDR3 has 16 residues. The V end was cut by 0 bases, the J end by 7 bases, with 19 bases between. Germline V CDR1 and CDR2: LGHDT, YNNKEL (reference sequence). The CDR3 DNA reads TGTGCCAGCAGCCAAGAACCGGCAGGCCTTGGCAATGAGCAGTACTTC. As protein: CASSQEPAGLGNEQYF.

Details on this clonotype: A much larger clonotype is one base distant, so this may be a read error. The chain recombines TRBV11-2 with TRBJ2-5; the D gene is possibly TRBD1 (6 bases). There are 15 residues in the CDR3. Looked up from germline, CDR1 is SGHAT and CDR2 is FQNNGV. V was cut by 6 bases and J by 11 bases, with 25 bases left in between. DNA for the CDR3: TGTGCCAGCAGTTCCATCAGGGGAGTCTACAATGAGCAGTACTTC. This translates into CASSSIRGVYNEQYF.

The sample holds many counts of this clonotype. The V call is TRBV29-1, the J call TRBJ2-3; 12 bases fit TRBD1. The CDR3 totals 14 residues. V lost 7 bases to trimming and J lost 7 bases; unmatched junction nucleotides: 9. From germline, CDR1 is SQVTM and CDR2 ANQGSEA. The CDR3 reads CSALAGTGGYTQYF. The CDR3 region has the DNA TGCAGCGCCCTCGCCGGGACAGGGGGCTATACGCAGTATTTT.

The rearrangement joins TRBV20-1 to TRBJ2-5; a possible D gene is TRBD2 (5 bases). Matching the DNA end better, TRBJ2-7 makes the J call doubtful. The CDR3 contains 12 residues. The germline CDR1 and CDR2 sequences are DFQATT and SNEGSKA (reference sequence). CDR3 bases: TGCAGTGCTAGACACGGGACCTACGAGCAGTACTTC. Its translation: CSARHGTYEQYF.

As concerns this clonotype: A much larger clone differs by one base, so this may be a read error. The chain is built from TRBV28 and TRBJ2-3, with a weak D call TRBD1 (6 bases). The CDR3 loop spans 17 amino acids. Germline values: CDR1 MDHEN, CDR2 SYDVKM. CDR3 in DNA: TGTGCCGGCAGTCCAGAACCGATACAGGGATACACAGATACGCAGTATTTT. The encoded protein is CAGSPEPIQGYTDTQYF.

Turning to this clonotype: Compared with germline, one end of the junction differs, possibly owing to a read error. The J gene is TRBJ1-4, the V gene TRBV13, with D perhaps matching TRBD1 (5 bases). CDR1 and CDR2 from the germline V gene are PRHDT and FYEKMQ (reference sequence). This CDR3 comprises 14 residues. CDR3 in amino acids: CTSSLGREIEKLFF. CDR3 nucleotides: TGTACCAGCAGCTTAGGCAGGGAGATTGAAAAACTGTTTTTT.

This clonotype was seen only a few times. The CDR3 DNA sequence: TGTGCCAGCAGTTTCACCGGGACTAGCAATGAGCAGTTCTTC. As protein: CASSFTGTSNEQFF. The V call is TRBV12-3 or TRBV12-4, the J call TRBJ2-1; 8 bases match TRBD2. This CDR3 has 14 amino acids. V trimming: 3 bases; J trimming: 6 bases; junction bases outside the gene matches: 4.

This clonotype was recorded a few times. Germline and junction disagree at one end, which may indicate a read error. This rearrangement joins TRBV24-1 to TRBJ2-4; no clear D. TRBJ2-7 explains the end of the DNA better; the J call may be wrong. The germline V gene has CDR1 KGHDR and CDR2 SFDVKD. There are 11 residues in the CDR3. As DNA, the CDR3 is TGTGCCGCCAGTGTAGGATACGAGCAGTACTTC. It yields the protein CAASVGYEQYF.

The rearrangement links TRBV6-5 to TRBJ2-6; D gene unclear. The V gene lost 4 bases and the J gene lost 4 bases, with 17 bases spanning the gap. Germline V gives CDR1 MNHEY, CDR2 SVGAGI. The CDR3 covers 17 residues. In nucleotides, the CDR3 is TGTGCCAGCAGTTCATCACGGATCCCTGGGGGGGCCAACGTCCTGACTTTC. Its protein is CASSSSRIPGGANVLTF.

The table lists this clonotype with a few counts. V is TRBV5-1 and J is TRBJ1-4; D is possibly TRBD1 (5 bases). CDR3 size: 16 residues. The V gene lost 4 bases and the J gene lost 3 bases, with 16 bases spanning the gap. Germline lookup yields CDR1 SGHRS and CDR2 YFSETQ. CDR3 nucleotide sequence: TGCGCCAGCAGCCTGGGGCCCCGGGAGGCTAATGAAAAACTGTTTTTT. Translation: CASSLGPREANEKLFF.

The rearrangement links TRBV29-1 to TRBJ1-2; D gene uncertain. This CDR3 is 12 amino acids long. V was trimmed by 6 bases and J by 4 bases, leaving 12 bases between them. CDR1 SQVTM and CDR2 ANQGSEA come from the germline V gene. The CDR3 region has the DNA TGCAGCGTACTCCGGGGTACCTATGGCTACACCTTC. This translates into CSVLRGTYGYTF.

This clonotype was seen a few times. This rearrangement joins TRBV27 to TRBJ1-5; no clear D gene. Germline V lookup: CDR1 MNHEY, CDR2 SMNVEV (reference sequence). CDR3 length: 15 residues. The ends were cut back, 0 bases at V and 6 bases at J, with 12 bases in the middle. The CDR3 sequence: CASSLSILAGQPQHF. CDR3 in DNA: TGTGCCAGCAGTTTATCCATCCTAGCAGGTCAGCCCCAGCATTTT.

In the case of this clonotype: One end of the junction varies from germline; a read error may be responsible. The rearrangement joins TRBV5-5 to TRBJ1-2; the D is unclear. The CDR3 runs 14 residues. Looked up from germline, CDR1 is SGHKS and CDR2 is YYEKEE (reference sequence). CDR3 protein: CASTLVLTVYGYTF. CDR3 in DNA: TGTGCCAGCACCTTGGTCCTGACGGTCTATGGCTACACCTTC.

The V call is TRBV20-1, the J call TRBJ1-6; no reliable D call. The CDR3 contains 16 residues. From germline, CDR1 is DFQATT and CDR2 SNEGSKA (reference sequence). Trimming left V 0 bases short and J 7 bases short, with 16 bases between. CDR3 nucleotides: TGCAGTGCTAGAGATTACCCGTTAAGGACGAATTCACCCCTCCACTTT. This encodes CSARDYPLRTNSPLHF.